This T cell receptor (beta chain) originates from a study of CD8 T cells in ankylosing spondylitis. Findings and caveats of the study: Disease-linked clones displayed a CD8+ phenotype and appeared relatively rarely in peripheral blood. Seemingly characteristic of ankylosing spondylitis blood was a TCR beta motif consisting of 7 or 8 highly homologous variants.

Preparation of TCR beta libraries was done by quantitative 5'-RACE with molecular barcodes. TCRdb analysed the 5' RACE reads with MiXCR anew, one entry per CDR3 protein. The sample includes hundreds of thousands of distinct CDR3 sequences, about 11% of them seen just once. V was cut by 6 bases and J by 7 bases, with 15 bases left in between. CDR1 SQVTM and CDR2 ANQGSEA come from the germline V gene. The length of the CDR3 is 13 residues. This clonotype has just a few counts. Its target is unknown. The source is a male donor with ankylosing spondylitis. The rearrangement uses TRBV29-1 and TRBJ1-4; D remains unclear. Specimen: blood, either unsorted or a sorted T cell fraction (not recorded which). The CDR3: CSVERAVGEKLFF. CDR3 coding DNA: TGCAGCGTCGAACGGGCTGTTGGTGAAAAACTGTTTTTT.